Listed here are 7 T cell receptor beta chains from one sample, sequenced in a study of blood T cell repertoires in COVID-19. Here immunoSEQ multiplex PCR was the method, and the copy in TCRdb shows in-frame clones only, minus some. The sample yields over 40,000 clones, roughly 90% seen once. Sequences were obtained from peripheral blood. These receptor sequences come from a human donor in a cohort sampled during active COVID-19.

This chain links TRBV10-2 with TRBJ1-5; D perhaps matches TRBD1 (5 bases). The ends were cut back, 3 bases at V and 3 bases at J, with 12 bases in the middle. CDR3 length: 15 amino acids. Germline CDR1 reads WSHSY; CDR2 reads SAAADI. CDR3 protein: CASSDNRQFNQPQHF. CDR3 bases: TGCGCCAGCAGTGATAATCGACAGTTCAATCAGCCCCAGCATTTT.

CDR3 sequence: CASSQEPPRGRRDSPLHF. The CDR3 nucleotides read TGCGCCAGCAGCCAAGAACCGCCCAGGGGGCGGAGGGATTCACCCCTCCACTTT. The J gene is TRBJ1-6, the V gene TRBV4-3; the match to TRBD1 covers 8 bases. The V and J ends lost 0 bases and 8 bases, in that order; junction bases with no gene match: 12. Per germline, CDR1 LGHNA and CDR2 YSLEER. The CDR3 has 18 amino acids.

The CDR3 nucleotides are TGCGCCAGCAGCTTGCAGGGGTCCCAAGAGACCCAGTACTTC. It specifies CASSLQGSQETQYF. The gene calls are TRBV5-1 and TRBJ2-5; D is possibly TRBD1 (6 bases). V was cut by 1 base and J by 1 base, with 8 bases left in between. Germline V lookup: CDR1 SGHRS, CDR2 YFSETQ. The CDR3 runs to 14 residues.

This clone was recorded only once. The rearrangement links TRBV7-2 to TRBJ2-1, with D maybe TRBD2 (6 bases). The CDR3 length is 15 residues. Germline V gene data show CDR1 as SGHTA and CDR2 as FQGNSA. With 8 bases removed from V and 7 bases from J, the gap between germline ends came to 21 bases. Here the CDR3 DNA reads TGTGCCAGCTCCTCCTTAGGCGGGCGGGGTAATGAGCAGTTCTTC. It specifies CASSSLGGRGNEQFF.

This clone was detected once. The chain carries TRBV5-6 and TRBJ2-2; TRBD2 is a possible D gene (6 bases). Germline assignment: CDR1 SGHDT and CDR2 YYEEEE. The CDR3 extends over 13 amino acids. Trimming took 0 bases from V and 6 from J, leaving 6 bases between them. This CDR3 is CASSLGRAGELFF. The CDR3 DNA reads as TGTGCCAGCAGCTTGGGGAGGGCCGGGGAGCTGTTTTTT.

This chain links TRBV28 with TRBJ2-5; D might be TRBD1 (5 bases). The CDR3 totals 10 residues. Germline V gene data show CDR1 as MDHEN and CDR2 as SYDVKM. The CDR3 coding sequence is TGTGCTTCGCAGGGAGAGACCCAGTACTTC. Encoded protein: CASQGETQYF.

The chain links TRBV3-1 (or the pseudogene TRBV3-2) to TRBJ1-6, with D unresolved. The CDR3 contains 15 residues. From germline, CDR1 is LGHDT and CDR2 YNNKEL (reference sequence). Trimming stripped 0 bases from V and 9 bases from J, with 12 bases between. For the CDR3, the DNA is TGTGCCAGCAGCCAAGAGACCGGGAAAGGTTCACCCCTCCACTTT. Amino acid sequence: CASSQETGKGSPLHF.